The 23 T cell receptor beta chains below come from one sample, sequenced in a study of radiotherapy plus CTLA-4 blockade in lung cancer. The data were produced by immunoSEQ multiplex PCR, yet TCRdb's version contains in-frame clones alone and is incomplete. Of about 32,000 clones in the sample, around 85% were seen once. The input for sequencing was peripheral blood, taken from a patient treated with radiotherapy plus ipilimumab. The receptor source for this set is a human donor with non-small cell lung cancer who had stable disease on radiotherapy plus ipilimumab.

This clone is a singleton in its sample. J is TRBJ2-4 and V is TRBV27, with D perhaps TRBD1 (6 bases). The CDR3 loop spans 13 amino acids. V was trimmed by 6 bases and J by 7 bases, leaving 13 bases between them. The germline gives CDR1 MNHEY, CDR2 SMNVEV (reference sequence). CDR3 coding DNA: TGTGCCAGCAGCCCCTTACAGGGTAACATTCAGTACTTC. Residues: CASSPLQGNIQYF.

The genes are TRBV7-2 and TRBJ2-1; TRBD2 agrees at 8 bases. This CDR3 spans 18 amino acids. Germline-derived CDR1 and CDR2 are SGHTA and FQGNSA. Trimming at V came to 5 bases and at J to 0 bases, leaving 12 bases not matched to a gene. The CDR3 spells CASSHPTSGSLSYNEQFF. The DNA of the CDR3 is TGTGCCAGCAGCCACCCCACTAGCGGATCCCTCTCCTACAATGAGCAGTTCTTC.

V and J are TRBV2 and TRBJ1-2; 10 nucleotides agree with TRBD1. The CDR3 covers 13 residues. Germline CDR1 SNHLY, CDR2 FYNNEI. With 4 bases clipped from V and 4 bases from J, the junction kept 0 bases outside the gene matches. CDR3 sequence (DNA): TGTGCCAGCAGTGGGGACAGGGGCTATGGCTACACCTTC. Residues: CASSGDRGYGYTF.

In this sample, this clone turned up once. This rearrangement joins TRBV7-6 to TRBJ1-2; D is uncertain. V dropped 1 base and J dropped 8 bases, with 17 bases sitting between them. Germline CDR1 reads SGHVS; CDR2 reads FNYEAQ. CDR3 length: 15 residues. As DNA, the CDR3 is TGTGCCAGCAGCTTAGAGTTTGGAGATATATGGGGCTACACCTTC. Translated, it gives CASSLEFGDIWGYTF.

This clone appeared once. The CDR3 DNA reads as TGTGCCAGCAGCTACGTGTCTAGCGGGAGTGTGGGAGAGACCCAGTACTTC. It yields the protein CASSYVSSGSVGETQYF. V usage is TRBV7-6 and J usage is TRBJ2-5; TRBD2 agrees at 10 bases. The CDR3 totals 17 residues. Trimming removed 4 bases from V and 4 bases from J; junction bases left unmatched: 12. The V gene's germline CDR1 is SGHVS and CDR2 FNYEAQ. Looking up the rest from reference TRBV7-6 and TRBJ2-5 gives the full variable domain: GAGVSQSPRYKVTKRGQDVALRCDPISGHVSLYWYRQALGQGPEFLTYFNYEAQQDKSGLPNDRFSAERPEGSISTLTIQRTEQRDSAMYRCASSYVSSGSVGETQYFGPGTRLLVL.

The rearrangement uses TRBV18 and TRBJ1-1; unclear D gene. This CDR3 is 12 amino acids long. Germline CDR1 and CDR2: KGHSH and LQKENI. V shed 2 bases and J shed 2 bases, with 3 bases lying between them. CDR3 DNA: TGTGCCAGCTCACCAATAAACACTGAAGCTTTCTTT. This translates into CASSPINTEAFF.

This clone was counted only a few times. V and J are TRBV13 and TRBJ1-1, with 11 bases lining up with TRBD1. Germline assignment: CDR1 PRHDT and CDR2 FYEKMQ (reference sequence). The CDR3 is 21 residues long. The J segment lost 5 bases and the V segment lost 2 bases, leaving 22 bases of the junction unmatched. The DNA of the CDR3 is TGTGCCAGCAGCTTATTATCTAGATTTGTTGAGTCTGGGACAGGGGGGACTGAAGCTTTCTTT. As protein: CASSLLSRFVESGTGGTEAFF.

The chain combines TRBV30 with TRBJ2-5, with 12 bases aligning to TRBD2. Germline loops: CDR1 GTSNPN, CDR2 SVGIG (reference sequence). The CDR3 contains 17 residues. V was clipped by 3 bases and J by 0 bases; unmatched bases: 8. The CDR3 region is CAWSLLAGGPYQETQYF. The CDR3 bases are TGTGCCTGGAGCCTACTAGCGGGAGGCCCGTACCAAGAGACCCAGTACTTC.

The rearrangement uses TRBV9 and TRBJ2-5; 11 nucleotides agree with TRBD2. V trimming: 3 bases; J trimming: 2 bases; junction bases outside the gene matches: 6. The CDR3 spans 16 residues. Germline assignment: CDR1 SGDLS and CDR2 YYNGEE. This CDR3 is CASSAMGLAEQETQYF. The DNA of the CDR3 is TGTGCCAGCAGCGCCATGGGACTAGCGGAGCAAGAGACCCAGTACTTC.

The V and J genes are TRBV28 and TRBJ2-5; tentatively, D is TRBD2 (6 bases). There are 15 residues in the CDR3. V gave up 3 bases and J gave up 1 base, with 12 bases separating them. The germline CDR1 and CDR2 sequences are MDHEN and SYDVKM. For the CDR3, the DNA is TGTGCCAGCAGTTTTTGGGGGACTCTCCAAGAGACCCAGTACTTC. It specifies CASSFWGTLQETQYF.

This clone has a single count. The gene calls are TRBV9 and TRBJ1-3; D is possibly TRBD1 (5 bases). The CDR3 covers 16 residues. The germline V and J ends were trimmed by 3 bases and 0 bases, with 13 bases remaining between them. CDR1 is SGDLS, CDR2 YYNGEE, per germline. The CDR3 DNA sequence: TGTGCCAGCAGCGGAGGTGGGGCCCACTCTGGAAACACCATATATTTT. Translation: CASSGGGAHSGNTIYF.

A single count supports this clone. This chain connects TRBV19 to TRBJ1-5; a weak D match, TRBD1 (5 bases). Deletions cut 10 bases from V and 4 bases from J, with 17 bases between. The CDR3 has 14 amino acids. Germline values: CDR1 LNHDA, CDR2 SQIVND (reference sequence). CDR3 nucleotide sequence: TGTGCCACTCTGGGGGGTCCGCTAAATCAGCCCCAGCATTTT. Protein: CATLGGPLNQPQHF. Based on the CDR3 plus reference TRBV19 and TRBJ1-5, the full variable domain is DGGITQSPKYLFRKEGQNVTLSCEQNLNHDAMYWYRQDPGQGLRLIYYSQIVNDFQKGDIAEGYSVSREKKESFPLTVTSAQKNPTAFYLCATLGGPLNQPQHFGDGTRLSIL.

V is TRBV2 and J is TRBJ2-1, with D tentatively TRBD2 (7 bases). The germline V gene encodes CDR1 SNHLY and CDR2 FYNNEI. V lost 6 bases to trimming and J lost 8 bases, with 14 bases between them. The CDR3 is made up of 13 amino acids. Here the CDR3 DNA reads TGTGCCAGCAGGGGGTGGGAGGGGGATGAGCAGTTCTTC. Translated: CASRGWEGDEQFF.

This clone turned up a few times. The J gene is TRBJ2-1, the V gene TRBV21-1; no DNA check was done on the table's D call, TRBD2. TRBV21-1 corresponds to a pseudogene. The CDR3 runs to 13 residues. The CDR3 here is CASSKGGGHEQFF. CDR3 nucleotides: TGTGCCAGCAGCAAAGGAGGAGGACATGAGCAGTTCTTC.

The gene calls are TRBV5-4 and TRBJ2-3; 14 bases agree with TRBD2. V lost 4 bases, J lost 0 bases, and 4 bases stayed unmatched. The CDR3 is made up of 17 amino acids. Germline lookup yields CDR1 SGHNT and CDR2 YYREEE (reference sequence). The CDR3 region has the DNA TGTGCCAGCAGCCTGGGACTAGCGGGAGTGAGCACAGATACGCAGTATTTT. It encodes CASSLGLAGVSTDTQYF.

The V gene is TRBV28, the J gene TRBJ1-5; D uncertain. CDR1 is MDHEN and CDR2 is SYDVKM in the germline V gene. V was pared by 6 bases and J by 3 bases, with 12 bases between. The length of the CDR3 is 14 residues. The chain's CDR3 is CASSLTTPNQPQHF. CDR3 bases: TGTGCCAGCAGCTTAACTACGCCCAATCAGCCCCAGCATTTT.

In this sample, this clone turned up once. V gene TRBV5-4 combines with J gene TRBJ2-7; possible D gene TRBD2, 6 bases. V lost 4 bases and J 0 bases, leaving 14 bases between the germline ends. Germline V CDR1 and CDR2: SGHNT, YYREEE (reference sequence). The CDR3 contains 15 residues. The CDR3 region is CASSPGGASSYEQYF. In DNA, the CDR3 is TGTGCCAGCAGCCCCGGAGGGGCAAGCTCCTACGAGCAGTACTTC.

The chain combines TRBV5-4 with TRBJ2-7, with 7 bases that match TRBD1. Germline assignment: CDR1 SGHNT and CDR2 YYREEE (reference sequence). The CDR3 is 12 amino acids. J gave up 6 bases and V 4 bases, and 4 bases lay outside the gene matches. CDR3 coding DNA: TGTGCCAGCAGCCTGAGGGACAGCGAGCAGTACTTC. Protein: CASSLRDSEQYF.

The chain joins TRBV11-2 to TRBJ2-2, with 14 bases fitting TRBD2. Germline CDR1 SGHAT, CDR2 FQNNGV. CDR3 length: 18 amino acids. V lost 4 bases, J lost 4 bases, and 8 bases stayed unmatched. For the CDR3, the DNA is TGTGCCAGCAGCTCTACGCTGGGACTAGCGGGGGTCACCGGGGAGCTGTTTTTT. It encodes CASSSTLGLAGVTGELFF. Supplemented by reference TRBV11-2 and TRBJ2-2, the full variable domain reads EAGVAQSPRYKIIEKRQSVAFWCNPISGHATLYWYQQILGQGPKLLIQFQNNGVVDDSQLPKDRFSAERLKGVDSTLKIQPAKLEDSAVYLCASSSTLGLAGVTGELFFGEGSRLTVL.

This clone was seen only once. This rearrangement joins TRBV9 to TRBJ2-1; possibly TRBD2 for D (5 bases). Germline assignment: CDR1 SGDLS and CDR2 YYNGEE. The CDR3 is 16 residues long. V gave up 0 bases and J gave up 6 bases, with 16 bases separating them. CDR3 nucleotides: TGTGCCAGCAGCGTAGAGATCGGGGTCCAACTCAATGAGCAGTTCTTC. Its protein is CASSVEIGVQLNEQFF.

The chain uses TRBV7-2 and TRBJ1-1; no reliable D call. The germline V gene encodes CDR1 SGHTA and CDR2 FQGNSA. This CDR3 has 13 amino acids. The ends were cut back, 6 bases at V and 7 bases at J, with 15 bases in the middle. For the CDR3, the DNA is TGTGCCAGCAGTTTATTAAGCGGGGATGAAGCTTTCTTT. This translates into CASSLLSGDEAFF.

This chain links TRBV28 with TRBJ2-7, with D tentatively TRBD2 (8 bases). V was pared by 4 bases and J by 4 bases, with 23 bases between. The CDR3 covers 17 residues. Germline lookup yields CDR1 MDHEN and CDR2 SYDVKM. CDR3 DNA sequence: TGTGCCAGCAGTTCACCCGGGGGGGACAGCGCCTTTTACGAGCAGTACTTC. Translation gives CASSSPGGDSAFYEQYF.

The V and J genes are TRBV9 and TRBJ2-1, with 7 positions matching TRBD2. CDR1 and CDR2 (germline): SGDLS, YYNGEE. The CDR3 runs to 15 residues. The J segment lost 2 bases and the V segment lost 5 bases, leaving 7 bases of the junction unmatched. The CDR3 nucleotides are TGTGCCAGCAGTGATGGCGGGAGCCCCTACAATGAGCAGTTCTTC. Amino acids: CASSDGGSPYNEQFF.